This entry is about one TCR beta chain. This clonotype was picked up many times. This receptor's antigen is unknown. No base-level quality is on record; no much larger clone is a single base apart. This specimen belongs to a study of T cells in Graves' hyperthyroidism and ophthalmopathy (dated by TCRdb to between 2017 and 2020). For the study in its entirety: Peripheral blood samples were taken at initial diagnosis, before any treatment was given. A discovery cohort of about 100 patients, 43 with Graves' ophthalmopathy and over 55 with stable Graves' hyperthyroidism, was used to find distinguishing TCR V-J signatures. Whether ophthalmopathy could be predicted prospectively was tested in an independent validation cohort made up of some 20 hyperthyroidism patients plus 17 patients who later progressed to ophthalmopathy. The 100 discovery patients were randomly split 7:3 into training and test sets. The study also compared thyroid tissue and blood T-cell repertoires from more than 5 Graves' hyperthyroidism patients. After blood sampling, hyperthyroidism patients were treated with methimazole at a starting dose of 30 mg daily, and ophthalmopathy patients were treated with high-dose intravenous methylprednisolone. The paper reports TCR Vbeta CDR3 sequencing of approximately 130 peripheral blood samples: fewer than 50 ophthalmopathy, about 75 hyperthyroidism and around 17 progressor patients.

Reading the germline V gene gives CDR1 SGHDT and CDR2 YYEEEE. The CDR3, from cysteine to phenylalanine, totals 14 residues. The retained sequence is limited to the CDR3, 42 bases, with the frame set at the first base. V is cut by 0 bases and J by 4 bases, and the space between the germline ends is 8 bases. TCR beta CDR3 regions were amplified from RNA transcripts. For the first round of RT-PCR on the TCR CDR3, the HTBI primer set was used together with the Qiagen OneStep RT-PCR kit. A second multiplex PCR round built the libraries, followed by size selection and purification. Paired-end sequencing of the libraries was performed with 100 bp reads on an Illumina HiSeq2000. Under the source paper's analysis protocol: SOAPnuke was used to process the raw data, removing reads that contained adapters or uncalled bases, had a mean Phred below 15, or lacked an exact match to the constant primer or identifier. High-quality paired reads were merged using COPE v1.2.5, and each unique nucleotide sequence was defined as a clonotype. MiTCR v1.1 was used to align the clonotypes against IMGT TRBV, TRBD and TRBJ reference segments. Only V-J combinations with frequency above 0.0001, covering 98% to 99.2% of repertoires, were analysed. The TCS score was defined as the ratio of F50 (clonal expansion) to E x V (chaos), calculated using BLOSUM62-based TCRdist between CDR3 peptides within each V-J. Welch's t-statistics and random forest reduced 500 to 550 V-J features to around 14, which were used in a naive Bayes classifier (R e1071). TCRdb ran its own pipeline on the public reads, namely fastp trimming at Q25 and MiXCR clone calling, and kept in-frame beta chains. Each CDR3 protein appears once, grouped with its most common genes and DNA. The V and J calls were determined by TCRdb, not by the authors. This sample has more than 600,000 distinct CDR3 sequences in its table, and about a sixth of those were observed once. Together, the top ten hold under 10% of the sample.

Study-wide findings and limitations: In cross-validation, a model built on a 13 V-J signature told ophthalmopathy apart from stable hyperthyroidism with less than 90% sensitivity and around 81% specificity, and in testing the same model reached 80%/75%. Blood samples also contained most of the expanded thyroid clonotypes (frequency above 0.001), which suggests that blood repertoires may reflect thyroid immune responses. In validation, the model predicted progression to ophthalmopathy a median of about 6 months before onset, with about 67% sensitivity and around 76% specificity. Sample size was not statistically predetermined, and blinding of investigators to group allocation was not performed.

A patient counted as having stable Graves' hyperthyroidism if no progression to ophthalmopathy occurred over 18 months of follow-up. Hyperthyroidism patients were newly diagnosed, had a disease duration of under 2 months, and were aged 18 to 65 years. Any patient with an uncontrolled infection, another autoimmune disease, pregnancy or lactation was excluded. Clinical symptoms, serum thyroxine and TRAb, thyroid ultrasound, and orbital computed tomography formed the basis for the diagnoses. PBMCs were separated from approximately 10 ml of fresh peripheral blood using Ficoll-Paque density gradient centrifugation. Total RNA was extracted with Trizol reagent, and quality was checked on an Agilent 2100 Bioanalyzer.

The sequence was collected from a man aged 18 to 29 with Graves' hyperthyroidism. This chain joins TRBV5-6 to TRBJ2-1, with no D gene named confidently. Sequenced input: blood. The CDR3 sequence is CASSLVSGYNEQFF. The DNA is as follows: TGTGCCAGCAGCTTGGTCTCTGGATACAATGAGCAGTTCTTC.